These 27 T cell receptor beta chains were all obtained from the same sample, sequenced in a study of shared clonotypes between healthy human individuals. Using immunoSEQ multiplex PCR, the repertoire was profiled, and TCRdb retains in-frame clones only, with some absent. The repertoire holds 550,000 to 750,000 clones, with 92% as singletons. CD45RO-negative, CCR7-selected cells formed the naive CD8 fraction, which excluded terminally differentiated effector memory CD45RA+ cells. The specimen sequenced was naive CD8+ T cells sorted from blood. The receptors were gathered from a man younger than 40 in good health.

This clone was seen only once. This chain joins TRBV4-3 and TRBJ2-5, with D uncertain. Trimming took off 4 bases at V and 5 bases at J, with 23 bases between the two ends. The length of the CDR3 is 17 residues. Germline V gene lookup returns CDR1 LGHNA and CDR2 YSLEER. The CDR3 spells CASSPTGPWALGETQYF. The CDR3 DNA sequence: TGCGCCAGCAGCCCGACTGGTCCCTGGGCCTTGGGGGAGACCCAGTACTTC.

This clone was seen once. V gene TRBV27 combines with J gene TRBJ2-3; no reliable D call. V was trimmed by 1 base and J by 0 bases, leaving 8 bases between them. The germline V gene has CDR1 MNHEY and CDR2 SMNVEV (reference sequence). This CDR3 spans 15 amino acids. Here the CDR3 reads CASSLFGQSTDTQYF. The CDR3 DNA sequence: TGTGCCAGCAGTTTATTCGGGCAGAGCACAGATACGCAGTATTTT.

The CDR3 bases are TGTGCCAGCAGCGGGGGGGACTCTAGCTACGAGCAGTACTTC. It is translated as CASSGGDSSYEQYF. The chain recombines TRBV5-4 with TRBJ2-7, with 7 bases fitting TRBD2. The J segment lost 3 bases and the V segment lost 4 bases, leaving 7 bases of the junction unmatched. This CDR3 has 14 amino acids. Per the germline V gene, CDR1 is SGHNT and CDR2 is YYREEE (reference sequence).

Written as DNA, the CDR3 is TGTGCCAGCTCTCGGGGGGCCCCAGATACGCAGTATTTT. Its protein is CASSRGAPDTQYF. V and J are TRBV18 and TRBJ2-3; perhaps TRBD2 as D (7 bases). This CDR3 is built from 13 residues. The germline V and J ends were trimmed by 6 bases and 4 bases, with 11 bases remaining between them. Germline V gene sequence: CDR1 KGHSH, CDR2 LQKENI.

The chain uses TRBV27 and TRBJ2-7; 9 bases match TRBD2. This CDR3 region has 14 residues. Trimming removed 5 bases from V and 3 bases from J; junction bases left unmatched: 5. From germline, CDR1 is MNHEY and CDR2 SMNVEV (reference sequence). DNA of the CDR3: TGTGCCAGCAGTGTGACTAGCGGAGGCTACGAGCAGTACTTC. This codes for CASSVTSGGYEQYF.

The chain joins TRBV27 to TRBJ2-7, with TRBD2 as a possible D gene (6 bases). There are 13 residues in the CDR3. Trimming took 2 bases from V and 6 from J, leaving 11 bases between them. Germline CDR1 reads MNHEY; CDR2 reads SMNVEV (reference sequence). CDR3 DNA sequence: TGTGCCAGCAGTTTAGGAGGGATTGGCGAGCAGTACTTC. Translation gives CASSLGGIGEQYF.

The V gene is TRBV13, the J gene TRBJ2-3; D perhaps matches TRBD1 (5 bases). Trimming took 7 bases from V and 2 from J, leaving 19 bases between them. The CDR3 is 16 amino acids. CDR1 and CDR2 from the germline V gene are PRHDT and FYEKMQ (reference sequence). DNA for the CDR3: TGTGCCAGCACCCTAGGGGCAGAACCATTCACAGATACGCAGTATTTT. Translating it yields CASTLGAEPFTDTQYF.

V is TRBV7-6 and J is TRBJ1-1; maybe TRBD1 (5 bases). V lost 3 bases to trimming and J lost 3 bases, with 8 bases between them. Looked up from germline, CDR1 is SGHVS and CDR2 is FNYEAQ. This CDR3 is 13 amino acids long. For the CDR3, the DNA is TGTGCCAGCAGCTTCGGGGGGGACACTGAAGCTTTCTTT. Its translation is CASSFGGDTEAFF.

The chain couples TRBV28 to TRBJ2-5, with 9 bases lining up with TRBD1. V was clipped by 4 bases and J by 4 bases; unmatched bases: 13. CDR1 MDHEN and CDR2 SYDVKM come from the germline V gene. This CDR3 comprises 17 residues. The CDR3 here is CASSSPSTGGGGETQYF. In nucleotides, the CDR3 is TGTGCCAGCAGTTCCCCTTCAACAGGGGGCGGAGGAGAGACCCAGTACTTC.

This chain links TRBV4-1 with TRBJ2-1; D not certain. Looked up from germline, CDR1 is MGHRA and CDR2 is YSYEKL. The CDR3 contains 15 residues. The V gene lost 4 bases and the J gene lost 4 bases, with 14 bases spanning the gap. The CDR3 sequence: CASSLRRFQYNEQFF. As DNA, the CDR3 is TGCGCCAGCAGCCTAAGGAGATTCCAATACAATGAGCAGTTCTTC.

This rearrangement joins TRBV6-5 to TRBJ1-1; D not resolved. Deletions cut 7 bases from V and 2 bases from J, with 11 bases between. There are 13 residues in the CDR3. Germline V CDR1 and CDR2: MNHEY, SVGAGI. CDR3 residues: CASTLAINTEAFF. For the CDR3, the DNA is TGTGCCAGCACCTTGGCCATCAACACTGAAGCTTTCTTT.

V gene TRBV5-1 combines with J gene TRBJ1-5, with a weak D call TRBD1 (6 bases). This CDR3 has 15 amino acids. Germline V gives CDR1 SGHRS, CDR2 YFSETQ. V gave up 0 bases and J gave up 3 bases, with 10 bases separating them. The CDR3 reads CASSLGQGNNQPQHF. DNA of the CDR3: TGCGCCAGCAGCTTGGGGCAGGGGAACAATCAGCCCCAGCATTTT.

The genes are TRBV19 and TRBJ2-1, with TRBD2 matching over 7 bases. The length of the CDR3 is 14 residues. V was clipped by 1 base and J by 7 bases; unmatched bases: 4. CDR1 LNHDA and CDR2 SQIVND come from the germline V gene (reference sequence). The CDR3 here is CASSIAGGGNEQFF. CDR3 coding DNA: TGTGCCAGTAGTATAGCGGGAGGTGGAAATGAGCAGTTCTTC. Full variable domain (missing parts from reference TRBV19 and TRBJ2-1): DGGITQSPKYLFRKEGQNVTLSCEQNLNHDAMYWYRQDPGQGLRLIYYSQIVNDFQKGDIAEGYSVSREKKESFPLTVTSAQKNPTAFYLCASSIAGGGNEQFFGPGTRLTVL.

This sequence joins TRBV19 and TRBJ1-1; TRBD1 agrees at 7 bases. V gave up 5 bases and J gave up 4 bases; unmatched junction bases: 7. From germline, CDR1 is LNHDA and CDR2 SQIVND (reference sequence). This CDR3 has 14 amino acids. CDR3 amino acids: CASSVRDSSTEAFF. Written as DNA, the CDR3 is TGTGCCAGTAGTGTGCGGGACAGCTCCACTGAAGCTTTCTTT.

This clone was observed once. The rearrangement links TRBV2 to TRBJ2-3; D not resolved. V was shortened by 0 bases and J by 6 bases, with 10 bases between the two germline ends. Looked up from germline, CDR1 is SNHLY and CDR2 is FYNNEI. CDR3 size: 14 residues. The CDR3 DNA is TGTGCCAGCAGTGAAGCTCCAGAGGCCGATACGCAGTATTTT. Protein product: CASSEAPEADTQYF.

The chain uses TRBV7-2 and TRBJ2-7; TRBD1 aligns across 8 bases. The CDR3 runs to 15 residues. V dropped 5 bases and J dropped 6; count of bases not matched to a gene: 12. Looked up from germline, CDR1 is SGHTA and CDR2 is FQGNSA. The CDR3 protein is CASSRNSDRAAEQYF. The CDR3 DNA reads as TGTGCCAGCAGCCGCAATTCGGACAGGGCGGCCGAGCAGTACTTC.

As concerns this clone: Additional DNA sequences in this sample encode the identical CDR3. The CDR3 loop is CASSLVGLATDTQYF. Here the CDR3 DNA reads TGTGCCAGCAGCTTGGTGGGACTAGCGACAGATACGCAGTATTTT. The genes are TRBV7-9 and TRBJ2-3; 10 positions agree with TRBD2. The CDR3 has 15 amino acids. V was clipped by 3 bases and J by 3 bases; unmatched bases: 3. Germline V gene lookup returns CDR1 SEHNR and CDR2 FQNEAQ (reference sequence).

V and J are TRBV2 and TRBJ2-2; 12 positions agree with TRBD2. Losses at the gene ends were 4 bases for V and 1 base for J; bases not matched to a gene: 7. Germline CDR1 is SNHLY and CDR2 is FYNNEI. The CDR3 loop spans 18 amino acids. The CDR3 DNA reads TGTGCCAGCAGTGGGAGGGTACTAGCGGGAGGGAACACCGGGGAGCTGTTTTTT. Its translation is CASSGRVLAGGNTGELFF.

The V call is TRBV29-1, the J call TRBJ2-7; D remains unclear. Germline lookup yields CDR1 SQVTM and CDR2 ANQGSEA. Trimming pared 6 bases from V and 1 base from J, leaving 10 bases between. The CDR3 has 12 residues. The CDR3 region has the DNA TGCAGCGTCGCTGCACGGTCCTACGAGCAGTACTTC. Translated: CSVAARSYEQYF.

The CDR3 protein is CASSLVSSYNEQFF. In DNA, the CDR3 is TGTGCCAGCAGCTTGGTTAGCTCCTACAATGAGCAGTTCTTC. The chain uses TRBV5-6 and TRBJ2-1; D gene ambiguous. CDR1 and CDR2 (germline): SGHDT, YYEEEE. Trimming took 0 bases from V and 0 from J, leaving 4 bases between them. The CDR3 is made up of 14 amino acids. The full variable domain, its missing parts supplied by reference TRBV5-6 and TRBJ2-1, is DAGVTQSPTHLIKTRGQQVTLRCSPKSGHDTVSWYQQALGQGPQFIFQYYEEEERQRGNFPDRFSGHQFPNYSSELNVNALLLGDSALYLCASSLVSSYNEQFFGPGTRLTVL.

Only one count was recorded for this clone. The chain carries TRBV7-2 and TRBJ2-1; maybe TRBD2 (6 bases). V lost 2 bases and J 0 bases, leaving 17 bases between the germline ends. Germline V CDR1 and CDR2: SGHTA, FQGNSA. The CDR3 has 18 residues. The CDR3 DNA reads as TGTGCCAGCAGCTTACGAACGGGCGGGATAAGCTCCTACAATGAGCAGTTCTTC. It encodes CASSLRTGGISSYNEQFF.

The V call is TRBV28, the J call TRBJ2-5; 8 bases are a match to TRBD1. The CDR3 is 15 residues long. Per germline, CDR1 MDHEN and CDR2 SYDVKM. The ends lost 6 bases at V and 4 bases at J; junction bases unmatched: 10. The DNA of the CDR3 is TGTGCCAGCAGGTCCGGGACAGGATGGTTAGAGACCCAGTACTTC. As protein: CASRSGTGWLETQYF.

The V gene is TRBV2, the J gene TRBJ2-1; TRBD2 aligns across 9 bases. The CDR3 runs to 15 residues. Germline CDR1 and CDR2: SNHLY and FYNNEI. V was clipped by 8 bases and J by 5 bases; unmatched bases: 10. The CDR3 DNA sequence: TGTGCCAGCGGTACCGGGACTAGCAGTAACAATGAGCAGTTCTTC. This codes for CASGTGTSSNNEQFF.

The chain links TRBV2 to TRBJ1-1; D unresolved. The germline gives CDR1 SNHLY, CDR2 FYNNEI. The CDR3 has 11 residues. V was shortened by 4 bases and J by 7 bases, with 7 bases between the two germline ends. The CDR3 DNA follows: TGTGCCAGCAGTGGGGTGGGTGAAGCTTTCTTT. Protein product: CASSGVGEAFF.

V is TRBV9 and J is TRBJ2-2, with 8 bases aligning to TRBD2. The V segment lost 0 bases and the J segment 0 bases; nucleotides outside the gene matches: 4. The length of the CDR3 is 17 residues. The germline V gene has CDR1 SGDLS and CDR2 YYNGEE. CDR3 sequence: CASSVGPGGTNTGELFF. CDR3 bases: TGTGCCAGCAGCGTAGGCCCGGGGGGGACGAACACCGGGGAGCTGTTTTTT.

The V and J genes are TRBV7-6 and TRBJ2-7; 7 positions agree with TRBD1. Germline assignment: CDR1 SGHVS and CDR2 FNYEAQ. The length of the CDR3 is 15 residues. Trimming at V came to 2 bases and at J to 3 bases, leaving 7 bases not matched to a gene. CDR3 sequence (DNA): TGTGCCAGCAGCTTATATGGGACAGTACTCTACGAGCAGTACTTC. Translation: CASSLYGTVLYEQYF. Based on the CDR3 plus reference TRBV7-6 and TRBJ2-7, the full variable domain is GAGVSQSPRYKVTKRGQDVALRCDPISGHVSLYWYRQALGQGPEFLTYFNYEAQQDKSGLPNDRFSAERPEGSISTLTIQRTEQRDSAMYRCASSLYGTVLYEQYFGPGTRLTVT.

V is TRBV29-1 and J is TRBJ2-1; 14 nucleotides align to TRBD2. Germline V gene sequence: CDR1 SQVTM, CDR2 ANQGSEA. This CDR3 region has 16 residues. The junction had 5 bases not matched to a gene; V was cut back by 0 bases and J by 7 bases. CDR3 bases: TGCAGCGTTGAAGATCTGACTAGCGGGAGGGGTAATGAGCAGTTCTTC. This codes for CSVEDLTSGRGNEQFF.